This TCR beta chain was captured in a study of shared clonotypes between healthy human individuals. Study context: The study enrolled a couple of women and three men aged 18 to 49. Researchers assigned three CD4 naive, three CD4 memory, two CD8 naive and one CD8 memory plate to each donor. The study's findings and limits: Collection of samples was limited to blood; tissue repertoires likely differ.

Comment on this clone: Its antigen is still unknown.

Sequencing used immunoSEQ multiplex PCR; TCRdb keeps in-frame clones, though not all of them. The sample includes about 960,000 clones, 76% seen only once; the top ten take about 1.5%. CDR1 and CDR2 (germline): MNHEY, SVGAGI. The CDR3 has 15 residues. The ends were cut back, 6 bases at V and 2 bases at J, with 17 bases in the middle. The sequencing sample was made of memory CD4+ T cells sorted from blood. The subset was: CD45RA-negative fraction. The chain combines TRBV6-5 with TRBJ2-7; maybe TRBD2 (7 bases). The sequence derives from a man younger than 30 in good health. CDR3 coding DNA: TGTGCCAGCAGCCCCTCGGGGGGCGGTACCTACGAGCAGTACTTC. Residues: CASSPSGGGTYEQYF.